The 6 T cell receptor beta chains in this list originate from one sample, sequenced in a study of CD8+ T cells in alopecia areata. Treatment meaning: oral pan-JAK inhibitor, 5-10 mg twice daily. TCR sequencing used cDNA made by reverse transcription of extracted RNA. This table comes from immunoSEQ multiplex PCR, and its TCRdb copy is limited to in-frame clones, with some not included. The repertoire includes some 99,000 clones, approximately 60% of them detected once, and around a sixth sits in the top ten. Source: CD8+ T cells sorted from blood, taken at week 4, from a patient treated with tofacitinib. All receptors derive from a human donor with alopecia areata.

The CDR3 DNA follows: TGTGCCAGCACCCCCATTGGGGCCAATCAGCCCCAGCATTTT. This encodes CASTPIGANQPQHF. V is TRBV6-5 and J is TRBJ1-5; possible D gene TRBD1, 5 bases. V was pared by 7 bases and J by 3 bases, with 13 bases between. Germline-derived CDR1 and CDR2 are MNHEY and SVGAGI. This CDR3 comprises 14 residues.

As DNA, the CDR3 is TGTGCCAGCAGCGGCGGGGAAGGCCACCCGGCTGGAAAACTGTTTTTT. Translation: CASSGGEGHPAGKLFF. The V gene is TRBV5-6, the J gene TRBJ1-4; D is unclear. The CDR3 spans 16 residues. Trimming cost V 4 bases and J 10 bases, with 23 bases left between them. In germline, CDR1 is SGHDT, CDR2 YYEEEE.

The chain combines TRBV29-1 with TRBJ2-3; 8 bases are shared with TRBD1. Germline values: CDR1 SQVTM, CDR2 ANQGSEA. V lost 6 bases and J lost 6; bases outside the gene matches: 8. The CDR3 has 13 residues. CDR3 in amino acids: CSVAQGASDTQYF. DNA for the CDR3: TGCAGCGTCGCGCAGGGGGCGAGCGATACGCAGTATTTT.

This clone was observed a handful of times. The CDR3 DNA is TGTGCCAGCAGTGAAGGACAGGGATCCCCCTTAGGAACTGAAGCTTTCTTT. This translates into CASSEGQGSPLGTEAFF. The chain has TRBV6-1 and TRBJ1-1; TRBD1 matches 7 bases. The CDR3 totals 17 residues. With 1 base clipped from V and 5 bases from J, the junction kept 13 bases outside the gene matches. Germline assignment: CDR1 MNHNS and CDR2 SASEGT.

V usage is TRBV29-1 and J usage is TRBJ2-1; 9 bases match TRBD2. Germline CDR1 and CDR2: SQVTM and ANQGSEA. The CDR3 extends over 15 amino acids. The J segment lost 8 bases and the V segment lost 7 bases, leaving 15 bases of the junction unmatched. DNA of the CDR3: TGCAGCGCCGTCGGTCTGCGGGAGGGCCTCTATGAGCAGTTCTTC. Its protein product is CSAVGLREGLYEQFF.

The rearrangement joins TRBV27 to TRBJ2-3; 9 bases map to TRBD2. Germline CDR1 MNHEY, CDR2 SMNVEV (reference sequence). Germline trimming cut 5 bases from V and 2 bases from J; bases unmatched to any gene: 11. The CDR3 spans 17 residues. The CDR3 loop reads CASSLIGGGAITDTQYF. Here the CDR3 DNA reads TGTGCCAGCAGTCTGATAGGCGGGGGGGCTATCACAGATACGCAGTATTTT.